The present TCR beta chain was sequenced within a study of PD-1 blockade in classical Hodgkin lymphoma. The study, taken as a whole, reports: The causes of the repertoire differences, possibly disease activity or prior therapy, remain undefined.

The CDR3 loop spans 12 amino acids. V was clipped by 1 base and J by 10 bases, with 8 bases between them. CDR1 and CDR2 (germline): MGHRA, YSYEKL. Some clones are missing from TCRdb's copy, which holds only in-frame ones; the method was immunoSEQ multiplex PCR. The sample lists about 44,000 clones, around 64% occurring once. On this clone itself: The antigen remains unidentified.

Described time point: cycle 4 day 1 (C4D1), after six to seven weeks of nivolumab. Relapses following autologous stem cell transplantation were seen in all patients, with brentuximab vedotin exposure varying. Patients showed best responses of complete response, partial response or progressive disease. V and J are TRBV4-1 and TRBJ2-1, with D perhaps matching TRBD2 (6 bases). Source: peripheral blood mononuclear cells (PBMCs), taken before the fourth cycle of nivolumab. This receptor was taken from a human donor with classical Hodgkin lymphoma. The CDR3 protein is CASSQGEEEQFF. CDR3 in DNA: TGCGCCAGCAGCCAAGGGGAGGAAGAGCAGTTCTTC.